The 18 T cell receptor beta chains listed next were all sequenced from one sample in a study of T cell changes during pregnancy in multiple sclerosis. The protocol was immunoSEQ multiplex PCR, while the TCRdb copy is restricted to in-frame clones and leaves out a portion. The sample lists 48,000 or so clones; 88% were seen once. The sample consisted of CD4+ T cells from peripheral blood mononuclear cells, taken in the second trimester of pregnancy. The receptors originated from a female donor with multiple sclerosis, enrolled in a pregnancy study.

The chain has TRBV18 and TRBJ1-1; 7 nucleotides match TRBD1. Germline CDR1 and CDR2: KGHSH and LQKENI. The CDR3 is 15 amino acids. V lost 6 bases and J lost 0; bases outside the gene matches: 7. CDR3 loop: CASSGTVNMNTEAFF. The CDR3 bases are TGTGCCAGCTCTGGGACAGTCAATATGAACACTGAAGCTTTCTTT.

The rearrangement uses TRBV7-9 and TRBJ1-1; 9 bases are shared with TRBD1. Germline CDR1 and CDR2: SEHNR and FQNEAQ (reference sequence). V shed 4 bases, J shed 5 bases, and the junction held 5 bases outside the gene matches. There are 14 residues in the CDR3. The CDR3 bases are TGTGCCAGCAGCTCACAGGGGGCGTATACTGAAGCTTTCTTT. It translates to CASSSQGAYTEAFF.

CDR3 bases: TGTGCCACCAAATCTAGTAGCGGGAGGGATACGCAGTATTTT. As protein: CATKSSSGRDTQYF. The chain joins TRBV19 to TRBJ2-3; 10 bases line up with TRBD2. The CDR3 length is 14 residues. CDR1 and CDR2 (germline): LNHDA, SQIVND (reference sequence). The junction had 10 bases not matched to a gene; V was cut back by 10 bases and J by 6 bases. Full variable domain (remainder filled in from reference TRBV19 and TRBJ2-3): DGGITQSPKYLFRKEGQNVTLSCEQNLNHDAMYWYRQDPGQGLRLIYYSQIVNDFQKGDIAEGYSVSREKKESFPLTVTSAQKNPTAFYLCATKSSSGRDTQYFGPGTRLTVL.

V is TRBV6-6 and J is TRBJ2-2, with D hard to call. This CDR3 has 14 amino acids. Trimming stripped 6 bases from V and 2 bases from J, with 10 bases between. Germline V gene data show CDR1 as MNHNY and CDR2 as SVGAGI (reference sequence). CDR3 in DNA: TGTGCCAGCAGGACTCGAGGTAACACCGGGGAGCTGTTTTTT. Translation gives CASRTRGNTGELFF.

The chain recombines TRBV7-2 with TRBJ2-5; D is possibly TRBD2 (6 bases). Germline-derived CDR1 and CDR2 are SGHTA and FQGNSA. Trimming pared 4 bases from V and 5 bases from J, leaving 17 bases between. This CDR3 region has 15 residues. CDR3 nucleotide sequence: TGTGCCAGCAGCTGGGTGTGGACTAAAGGGGAGACCCAGTACTTC. Amino acids: CASSWVWTKGETQYF.

This clone was counted a single time. The chain is built from TRBV5-6 and TRBJ2-1; 7 positions match TRBD1. Germline V lookup: CDR1 SGHDT, CDR2 YYEEEE. This CDR3 contains 16 residues. The ends lost 4 bases at V and 7 bases at J; junction bases unmatched: 14. The CDR3 protein is CASSRTNRGIINEQFF. Written as DNA, the CDR3 is TGTGCCAGCAGCCGAACAAACAGGGGAATCATAAATGAGCAGTTCTTC.

The rearrangement uses TRBV11-2 and TRBJ2-4; possibly TRBD1 for D (7 bases). Trimming cost V 2 bases and J 0 bases, with 17 bases left between them. This CDR3 contains 18 residues. CDR1 is SGHAT and CDR2 is FQNNGV in the germline V gene. CDR3 in amino acids: CASSLRLTGTLAKNIQYF. CDR3 DNA: TGTGCCAGCAGCTTAAGACTGACAGGGACTCTAGCCAAAAACATTCAGTACTTC.

The chain uses TRBV25-1 and TRBJ2-1; 9 bases are shared with TRBD1. The J segment lost 6 bases and the V segment lost 5 bases, leaving 8 bases of the junction unmatched. CDR3 length equals 15 residues. The germline CDR1 and CDR2 sequences are MGHDK and SYGVNS. In DNA form, the CDR3 reads TGTGCCAGCAGTATACGACAGGGGGTATCCAATGAGCAGTTCTTC. This translates into CASSIRQGVSNEQFF.

This chain connects TRBV19 to TRBJ2-7, with TRBD1 matching 8 bases. The CDR3 totals 14 residues. CDR1 is LNHDA, CDR2 SQIVND, per germline (reference sequence). The trim removed 5 bases at V and 3 bases at J, leaving 6 bases unmatched. The CDR3 region is CASSPRDRNYEQYF. The CDR3 DNA is TGTGCCAGTAGTCCCCGGGACAGGAACTACGAGCAGTACTTC.

The chain carries TRBV6-1 and TRBJ1-5; D gene unclear. The V gene lost 8 bases and the J gene lost 0 bases, with 11 bases spanning the gap. The germline V gene encodes CDR1 MNHNS and CDR2 SASEGT. The length of the CDR3 is 14 residues. The CDR3 DNA reads as TGTGCCAGCGGCGGGGTAAATAGCAATCAGCCCCAGCATTTT. It yields the protein CASGGVNSNQPQHF.

The count of this clone is one. The rearrangement joins TRBV25-1 to TRBJ1-4; TRBD1 is a possible D gene (5 bases). CDR1 is MGHDK and CDR2 is SYGVNS in the germline V gene. This CDR3 is built from 15 residues. Trimming took off 2 bases at V and 3 bases at J, with 10 bases between the two ends. The CDR3 nucleotides read TGTGCCAGCAGTGAAGGGGACTCCGCTAATGAAAAACTGTTTTTT. The encoded protein is CASSEGDSANEKLFF.

The chain joins TRBV6-5 to TRBJ2-4; D is perhaps TRBD1 (6 bases). V lost 6 bases to trimming and J lost 3 bases, with 15 bases between them. This CDR3 spans 15 amino acids. Germline V gives CDR1 MNHEY, CDR2 SVGAGI. CDR3 nucleotides: TGTGCCAGCAGCAGGACAGACGAATTCAAAAACATTCAGTACTTC. It is translated as CASSRTDEFKNIQYF.

This sequence joins TRBV18 and TRBJ1-5, with 8 bases fitting TRBD1. The CDR3 runs 17 residues. Germline-derived CDR1 and CDR2 are KGHSH and LQKENI. Trimming took 5 bases from V and 0 from J; bases not matched to a gene: 9. The CDR3 nucleotides read TGTGCCAGCTCAGCAAGACAGACAGGGGATAGCAATCAGCCCCAGCATTTT. Amino acid sequence: CASSARQTGDSNQPQHF.

This clone was counted once. The CDR3 DNA reads as TGTGCCAGCAGGCCCCCAGGGACCGGGACTAACTACGAGCAGTACTTC. Its translation: CASRPPGTGTNYEQYF. This rearrangement joins TRBV28 to TRBJ2-7; 7 nucleotides align to TRBD2. J gave up 3 bases and V 6 bases, and 14 bases lay outside the gene matches. The germline V gene has CDR1 MDHEN and CDR2 SYDVKM. The CDR3 loop spans 16 amino acids.

This chain uses TRBV28 with TRBJ1-2; 8 bases are a match to TRBD1. This CDR3 region has 18 residues. V lost 6 bases and J lost 3; bases outside the gene matches: 18. From germline, CDR1 is MDHEN and CDR2 SYDVKM. In DNA, the CDR3 is TGTGCCAGCAGCCATGGGGGCGCTCGGGACAGGTTGGACTATGGCTACACCTTC. It translates to CASSHGGARDRLDYGYTF.

V gene TRBV10-1 combines with J gene TRBJ2-1; TRBD2 matches at 10 bases. The CDR3 has 17 amino acids. Germline lookup yields CDR1 WNHNN and CDR2 SYGVQD (reference sequence). Trimming cost V 0 bases and J 2 bases; bases outside gene matches: 4. The chain's CDR3 is CASSESSGLATYNEQFF. CDR3 in DNA: TGCGCCAGCAGTGAGTCGTCGGGACTAGCGACCTACAATGAGCAGTTCTTC.

The V gene is TRBV6-1, the J gene TRBJ1-6, with 9 positions matching TRBD1. This CDR3 has 15 residues. The V segment lost 8 bases and the J segment 7 bases; nucleotides outside the gene matches: 9. Germline-derived CDR1 and CDR2 are MNHNS and SASEGT. The CDR3 spells CASSLTDRGNSPLHF. The CDR3 region has the DNA TGTGCCAGCTCTCTGACGGACAGGGGAAATTCACCCCTCCACTTT.

This sequence joins TRBV7-2 and TRBJ2-5; D ambiguous. CDR3 size: 12 residues. Germline CDR1 is SGHTA and CDR2 is FQGNSA. V shed 2 bases and J shed 6 bases, with 7 bases lying between them. CDR3: CASSLSDQTQYF. CDR3 sequence (DNA): TGTGCCAGCAGCTTATCAGATCAGACCCAGTACTTC.